This is a list of T cell receptor beta chains from one sample in a study of regulatory T cells in long-lasting Graves disease. TCRdb reprocessed the multiplex PCR reads with MiXCR, giving one entry per CDR3 protein. The sample yields 300,000 to 400,000 distinct CDR3 sequences, about 16% seen once. Sequences were derived from peripheral blood mononuclear cells (PBMCs), sampled at new diagnosis, from a patient treated with antithyroid drugs. These receptor sequences come from a female donor with Graves disease. CDR3s include the opening cysteine and the closing phenylalanine or tryptophan. A D gene is named only where the DNA matches it firmly. Clone size appears in some rows only: once, few, many, or a class for an expanded clone.

d_gene	v_gene	j_gene	abundance	CDR3nt	CDR3aa
-	TRBV5-1	TRBJ2-5	few	TGCGCCAGGAGCCAAGAGACCCAGTACTTC	CARSQETQYF
TRBD1	TRBV5-4	TRBJ2-2	-	TGTGCCAGCAGCCTCTGGACAGGGGACGGGGAGCTGTTTTTT	CASSLWTGDGELFF
TRBD2	TRBV28	TRBJ2-1	many	TGTGCCAGCAGTCGAATGAGCGGGAGGGCCGGGGAGCAGTTCTTC	CASSRMSGRAGEQFF
-	TRBV11-1	TRBJ2-3	many	TGTGCCAGCAGCTTAAAGGGCGCTAGAAAAGCAGATACGCAGTATTTT	CASSLKGARKADTQYF
-	TRBV6-1	TRBJ1-1	many	TGTGCCAGCGGCGAAATGACCAGGGTTAGCACTGAAGCTTTCTTT	CASGEMTRVSTEAFF
-	TRBV19	TRBJ1-4	few	TGTGCCAGCCAGGGACCCGTGAATGAAAAACTGTTTTTT	CASQGPVNEKLFF
-	TRBV29-1	TRBJ1-1	-	TGCAGCGTCCAACTGACGAGGAGCACTGAAGCTTTCTTT	CSVQLTRSTEAFF
TRBD2	TRBV13	TRBJ2-3	-	TGTGCCAGCAGCGCCTACACTAGCGGATTTACAGATACGCAGTATTTT	CASSAYTSGFTDTQYF
-	TRBV20-1	TRBJ2-3	many	TGCAGTGCTAAGGACGGACGAGGGATGACAGATACGCAGTATTTT	CSAKDGRGMTDTQYF
-	TRBV12-3/TRBV12-4	TRBJ1-4	many	TGTGCCAGCAGTTTATCAGGGACAACTAATGAAAAACTGTTTTTT	CASSLSGTTNEKLFF
TRBD1	TRBV27	TRBJ2-3	many	TGTGCCAGCAGACCGGGGACAGGGGACACAGATACGCAGTATTTT	CASRPGTGDTDTQYF
-	TRBV27	TRBJ1-1	many	TGTGCCAGCAAAAGGGGGGGCGCGAACACTGAAGCTTTCTTT	CASKRGGANTEAFF
TRBD2	TRBV28	TRBJ2-3	many	TGTGCCAGCAGCGGTAGCGGGAGGGCCCCGCCAGATACGCAGTATTTT	CASSGSGRAPPDTQYF
TRBD2	TRBV5-1	TRBJ2-7	-	TGCGCCAGCAGCAAGTGGGGGGGATCCTACGAGCAGTACTTC	CASSKWGGSYEQYF
-	TRBV5-1	TRBJ2-1	-	TGCGCCAGCAGCTTGACAGAACCTTCCTACAATGAGCAGTTCTTC	CASSLTEPSYNEQFF
-	TRBV24-1	TRBJ1-5	many	TGTGCCACTGTTCAGCGAACAGGGTCTCATCAGCCCCAGCATTTT	CATVQRTGSHQPQHF
TRBD2	TRBV5-1	TRBJ2-3	-	TGCGCCAGCAGCCGCCGCAGTCTAGCGGGGGAAAGTACGCAGTATTTT	CASSRRSLAGESTQYF
TRBD2	TRBV20-1	TRBJ2-7	-	TGCAGTGCTAGAGACCTACTAGCGGGAGGGCCGCACGAGCAGTACTTC	CSARDLLAGGPHEQYF
-	TRBV4-2	TRBJ1-5	-	TGTGCCAGCAGCCAAGATCGGCATATCCAAGGTCTGCAGCCCCAGCATTTT	CASSQDRHIQGLQPQHF
-	TRBV2	TRBJ1-4	few	TGTGCCAGCAGTGCGGGCGCTGAAAAACTGTTTTTT	CASSAGAEKLFF
-	TRBV5-5	TRBJ1-2	many	TGTGCCAGCAGCTTGTGGGCAGGAGAGGATGGCTACACCTTC	CASSLWAGEDGYTF
TRBD1	TRBV12-3/TRBV12-4	TRBJ1-1	many	TGTGCCAGCAGTTCCATAAACAGGGGCCTCGCTGAAGCTTTCTTT	CASSSINRGLAEAFF
-	TRBV7-2	TRBJ1-1	many	TGTGCCAGCAGCTTAGGACATGAAGCTTTCTTT	CASSLGHEAFF
-	TRBV5-6	TRBJ2-5	few	TGTGCCAGCAGCCCCGGAAGGTCTGAGACCCAGTACTTC	CASSPGRSETQYF
-	TRBV4-1	TRBJ1-1	few	TGCGCCAGCAGCCGACAGGTCTCGAACACTGAAGCTTTCTTT	CASSRQVSNTEAFF
-	TRBV20-1	TRBJ2-5	many	TGCAGTGCTACCTGGGGAGGCTGGAACCAAGAGACCCAGTACTTC	CSATWGGWNQETQYF
-	TRBV29-1	TRBJ2-1	-	TGCAGCGTAGTCAAGGTCTTAAATGAGCAGTTCTTC	CSVVKVLNEQFF
TRBD2	TRBV15	TRBJ2-7	many	TGTGCCACCAGCGAGGGCCCGGGACTAGCGGCCTACGAGCAGTACTTC	CATSEGPGLAAYEQYF
-	TRBV20-1	TRBJ2-7	many	TGCAGTGCTCCCCTAGCGACCTACGAGCAGTACTTC	CSAPLATYEQYF
-	TRBV25-1	TRBJ2-3	many	TGTGCCAGCAGTGAAAGGGACCGAGGATTCACAACAGATACGCAGTATTTT	CASSERDRGFTTDTQYF